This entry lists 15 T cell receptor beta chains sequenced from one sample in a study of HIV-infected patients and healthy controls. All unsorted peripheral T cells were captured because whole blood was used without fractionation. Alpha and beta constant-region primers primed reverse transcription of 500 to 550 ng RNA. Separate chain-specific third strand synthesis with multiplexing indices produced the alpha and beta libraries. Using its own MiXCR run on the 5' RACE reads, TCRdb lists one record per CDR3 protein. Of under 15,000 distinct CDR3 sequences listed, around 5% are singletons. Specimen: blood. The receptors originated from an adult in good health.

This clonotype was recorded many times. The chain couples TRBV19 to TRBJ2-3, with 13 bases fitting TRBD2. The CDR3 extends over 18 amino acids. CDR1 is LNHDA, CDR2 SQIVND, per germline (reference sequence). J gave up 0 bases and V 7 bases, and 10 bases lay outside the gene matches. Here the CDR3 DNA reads TGTGCCAGTACTCGGACTAGCGGGGGAACAAGAAGCACAGATACGCAGTATTTT. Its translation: CASTRTSGGTRSTDTQYF.

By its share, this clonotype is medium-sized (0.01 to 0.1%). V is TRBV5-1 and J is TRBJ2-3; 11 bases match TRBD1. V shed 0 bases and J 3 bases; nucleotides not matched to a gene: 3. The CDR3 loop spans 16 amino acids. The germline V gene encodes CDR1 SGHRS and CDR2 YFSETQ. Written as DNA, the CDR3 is TGCGCCAGCAGCTTGGAAGGGACAGGGGGGACAGATACGCAGTATTTT. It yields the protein CASSLEGTGGTDTQYF. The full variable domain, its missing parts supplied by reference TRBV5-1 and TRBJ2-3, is KAGVTQTPRYLIKTRGQQVTLSCSPISGHRSVSWYQQTPGQGLQFLFEYFSETQRNKGNFPGRFSGRQFSNSRSEMNVSTLELGDSALYLCASSLEGTGGTDTQYFGPGTRLTVL.

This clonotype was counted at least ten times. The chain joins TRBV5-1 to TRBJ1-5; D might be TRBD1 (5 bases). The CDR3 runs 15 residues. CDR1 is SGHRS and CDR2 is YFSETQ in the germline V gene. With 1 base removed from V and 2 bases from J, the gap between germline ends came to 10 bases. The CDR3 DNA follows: TGCGCCAGCAGCTTGTTCGGGGACGGCAATCAGCCCCAGCATTTT. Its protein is CASSLFGDGNQPQHF.

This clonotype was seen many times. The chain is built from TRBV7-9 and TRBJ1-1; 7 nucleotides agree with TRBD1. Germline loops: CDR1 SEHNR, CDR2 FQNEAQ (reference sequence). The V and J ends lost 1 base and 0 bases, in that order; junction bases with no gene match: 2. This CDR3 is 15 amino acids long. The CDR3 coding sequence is TGTGCCAGCAGCTTAGGGGGACAGATGAACACTGAAGCTTTCTTT. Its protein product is CASSLGGQMNTEAFF.

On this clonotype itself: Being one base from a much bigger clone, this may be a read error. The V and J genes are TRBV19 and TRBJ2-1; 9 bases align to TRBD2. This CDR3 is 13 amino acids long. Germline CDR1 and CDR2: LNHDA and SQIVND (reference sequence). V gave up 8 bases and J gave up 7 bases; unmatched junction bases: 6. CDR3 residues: CASYAGGHNEQFF. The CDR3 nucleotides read TGTGCCAGTTACGCGGGGGGGCATAATGAGCAGTTCTTC. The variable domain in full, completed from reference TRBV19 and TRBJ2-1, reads DGGITQSPKYLFRKEGQNVTLSCEQNLNHDAMYWYRQDPGQGLRLIYYSQIVNDFQKGDIAEGYSVSREKKESFPLTVTSAQKNPTAFYLCASYAGGHNEQFFGPGTRLTVL.

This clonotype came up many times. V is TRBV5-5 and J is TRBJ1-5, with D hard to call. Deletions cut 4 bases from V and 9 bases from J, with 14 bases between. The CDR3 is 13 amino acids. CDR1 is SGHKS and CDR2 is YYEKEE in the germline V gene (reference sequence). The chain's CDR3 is CASSPTSGGPQHF. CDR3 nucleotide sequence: TGTGCCAGCAGCCCTACATCCGGTGGGCCCCAGCATTTT.

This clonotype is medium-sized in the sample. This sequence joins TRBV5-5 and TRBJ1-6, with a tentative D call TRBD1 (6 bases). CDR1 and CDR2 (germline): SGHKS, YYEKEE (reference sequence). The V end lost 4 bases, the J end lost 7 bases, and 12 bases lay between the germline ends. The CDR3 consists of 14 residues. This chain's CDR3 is CASSPGAGNSPLHF. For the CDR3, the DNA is TGTGCCAGCAGCCCGGGGGCCGGAAATTCACCCCTCCACTTT.

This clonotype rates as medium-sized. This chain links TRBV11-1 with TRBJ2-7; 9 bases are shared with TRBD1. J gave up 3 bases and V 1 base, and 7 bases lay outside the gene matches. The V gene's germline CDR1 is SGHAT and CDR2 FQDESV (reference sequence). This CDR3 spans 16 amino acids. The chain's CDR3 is CASSLGRDRDGYEQYF. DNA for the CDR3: TGTGCCAGCAGCTTAGGCCGGGACAGGGATGGCTACGAGCAGTACTTC.

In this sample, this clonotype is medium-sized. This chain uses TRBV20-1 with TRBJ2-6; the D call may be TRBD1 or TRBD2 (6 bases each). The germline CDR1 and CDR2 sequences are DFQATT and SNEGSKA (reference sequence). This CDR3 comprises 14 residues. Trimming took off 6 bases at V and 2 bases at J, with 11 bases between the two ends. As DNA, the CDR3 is TGCAGTGCGGAGGGGACAACTGGGGCCAACGTCCTGACTTTC. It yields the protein CSAEGTTGANVLTF.

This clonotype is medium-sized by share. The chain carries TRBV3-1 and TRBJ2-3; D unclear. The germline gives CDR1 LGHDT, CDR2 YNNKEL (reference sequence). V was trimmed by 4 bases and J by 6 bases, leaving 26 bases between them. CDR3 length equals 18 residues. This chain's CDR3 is CASSRAPDGSAPRDTQYF. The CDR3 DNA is TGTGCCAGCAGCCGAGCTCCGGACGGCAGCGCCCCCAGGGATACGCAGTATTTT.

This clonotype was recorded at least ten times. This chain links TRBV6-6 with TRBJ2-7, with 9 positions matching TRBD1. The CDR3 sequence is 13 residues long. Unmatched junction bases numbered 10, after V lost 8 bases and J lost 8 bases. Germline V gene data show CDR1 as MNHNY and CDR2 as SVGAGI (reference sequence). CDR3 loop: CASGTGPVVKQYF. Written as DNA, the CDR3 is TGTGCCAGCGGGACAGGGCCGGTCGTGAAGCAGTACTTC.

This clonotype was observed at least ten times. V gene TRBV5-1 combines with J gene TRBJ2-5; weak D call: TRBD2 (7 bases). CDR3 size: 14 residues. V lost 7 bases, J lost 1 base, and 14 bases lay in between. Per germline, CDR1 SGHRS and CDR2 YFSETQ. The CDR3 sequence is CASGAGASQETQYF. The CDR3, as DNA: TGCGCCAGCGGGGCGGGGGCTAGCCAAGAGACCCAGTACTTC.

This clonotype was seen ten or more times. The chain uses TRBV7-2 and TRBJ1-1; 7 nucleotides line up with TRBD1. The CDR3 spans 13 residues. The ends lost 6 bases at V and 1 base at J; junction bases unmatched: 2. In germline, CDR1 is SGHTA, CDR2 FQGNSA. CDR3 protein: CASSDRANTEAFF. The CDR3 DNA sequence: TGTGCCAGCAGTGACAGGGCGAACACTGAAGCTTTCTTT.

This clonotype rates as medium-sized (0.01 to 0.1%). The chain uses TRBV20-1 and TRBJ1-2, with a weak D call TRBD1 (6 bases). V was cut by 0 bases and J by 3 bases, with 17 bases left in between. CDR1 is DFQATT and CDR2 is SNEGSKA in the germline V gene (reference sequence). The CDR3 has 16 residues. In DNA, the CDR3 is TGCAGTGCTAGAGATACGGGCAGGGGCGATTACTATGGCTACACCTTC. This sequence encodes CSARDTGRGDYYGYTF.

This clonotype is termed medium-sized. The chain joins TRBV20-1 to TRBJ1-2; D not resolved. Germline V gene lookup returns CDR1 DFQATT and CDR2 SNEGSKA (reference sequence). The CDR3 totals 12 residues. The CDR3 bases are TGCTCTGCACGTTGGGAGGCCTATGGCTACACCTTC. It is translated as CSARWEAYGYTF.